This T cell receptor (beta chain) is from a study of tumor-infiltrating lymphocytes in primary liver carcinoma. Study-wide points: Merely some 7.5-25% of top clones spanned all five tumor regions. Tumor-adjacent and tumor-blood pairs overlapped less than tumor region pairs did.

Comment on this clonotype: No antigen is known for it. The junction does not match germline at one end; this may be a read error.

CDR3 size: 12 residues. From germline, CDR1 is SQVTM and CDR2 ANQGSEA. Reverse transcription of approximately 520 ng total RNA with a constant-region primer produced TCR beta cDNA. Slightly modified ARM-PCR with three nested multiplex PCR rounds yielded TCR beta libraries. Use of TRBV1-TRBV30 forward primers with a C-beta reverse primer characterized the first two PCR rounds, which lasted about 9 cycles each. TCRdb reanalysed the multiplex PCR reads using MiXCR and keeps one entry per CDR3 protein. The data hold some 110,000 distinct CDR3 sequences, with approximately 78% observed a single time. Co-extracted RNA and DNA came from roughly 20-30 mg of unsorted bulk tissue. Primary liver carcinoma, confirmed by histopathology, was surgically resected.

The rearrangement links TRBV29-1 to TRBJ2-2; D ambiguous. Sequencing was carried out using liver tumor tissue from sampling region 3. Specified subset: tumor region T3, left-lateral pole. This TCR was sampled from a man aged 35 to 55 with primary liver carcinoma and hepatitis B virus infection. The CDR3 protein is CGVGSGTGELFF. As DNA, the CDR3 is TGCGGCGTTGGATCCGGAACAGGGGAGCTGTTTTTT.